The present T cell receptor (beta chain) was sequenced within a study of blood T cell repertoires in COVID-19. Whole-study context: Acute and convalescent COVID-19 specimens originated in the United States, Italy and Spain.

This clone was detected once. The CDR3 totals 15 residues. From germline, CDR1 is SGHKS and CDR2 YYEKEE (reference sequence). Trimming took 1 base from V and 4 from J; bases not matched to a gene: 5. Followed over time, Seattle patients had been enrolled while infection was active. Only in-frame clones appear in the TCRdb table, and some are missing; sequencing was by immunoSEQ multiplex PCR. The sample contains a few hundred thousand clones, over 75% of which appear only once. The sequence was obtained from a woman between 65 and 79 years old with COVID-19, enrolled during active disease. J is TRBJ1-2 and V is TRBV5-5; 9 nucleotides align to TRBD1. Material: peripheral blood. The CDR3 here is CASSLNRGPSYGYTF. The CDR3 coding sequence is TGTGCCAGCAGCTTGAACAGGGGGCCTTCCTATGGCTACACCTTC. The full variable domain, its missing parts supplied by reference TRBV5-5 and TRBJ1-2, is DAGVTQSPTHLIKTRGQQVTLRCSPISGHKSVSWYQQVLGQGPQFIFQYYEKEERGRGNFPDRFSARQFPNYSSELNVNALLLGDSALYLCASSLNRGPSYGYTFGSGTRLTVV.